This T cell receptor beta chain is drawn from a study of T cell responses to AZD1222 COVID-19 vaccine. The study's findings and limits: The study found Spike-specific TCR breadth and depth rose after two AZD1222 doses.

Germline assignment: CDR1 SGHNT and CDR2 YYREEE (reference sequence). V was clipped by 3 bases and J by 1 base, with 11 bases between them. The CDR3 contains 15 residues. TCRdb's table, derived via immunoSEQ multiplex PCR, lists solely in-frame clones and lacks some. The repertoire holds roughly 140,000 clones, with approximately 90% as singletons. Turning to this clone: Its antigen remains unidentified.

Sequenced material: peripheral blood, taken on day 0 of AZD1222 vaccination. The chain links TRBV5-4 to TRBJ2-1, with D unresolved. The receptor was isolated from an adult in good health. Here the CDR3 reads CASSSPWGSYNEQFF. The CDR3 DNA sequence: TGTGCCAGCAGCTCTCCGTGGGGATCCTACAATGAGCAGTTCTTC.